This passage covers 15 T cell receptor beta chains from one sample sequenced in a study of radiotherapy plus CTLA-4 blockade in lung cancer. Sequencing was performed with immunoSEQ multiplex PCR; in TCRdb, only in-frame clones are kept and a portion is missing. Of 55,000 to 65,000 clones listed, more than 60% are singletons. The starting material was peripheral blood, obtained from a patient treated with radiotherapy plus ipilimumab. The receptors were sampled from a human donor with non-small cell lung cancer who had a partial response to radiotherapy plus ipilimumab.

In DNA, the CDR3 is TGTGCCAGTAGTATCTTACAGGGGTCTGAGAGGAAGTTCTTC. This translates into CASSILQGSERKFF. V gene TRBV19 combines with J gene TRBJ2-1; 7 bases match TRBD1. Germline CDR1 and CDR2: LNHDA and SQIVND (reference sequence). This CDR3 is 14 amino acids long. Trimming at V came to 3 bases and at J to 14 bases, leaving 13 bases not matched to a gene. Supplemented by reference TRBV19 and TRBJ2-1, the full variable domain reads DGGITQSPKYLFRKEGQNVTLSCEQNLNHDAMYWYRQDPGQGLRLIYYSQIVNDFQKGDIAEGYSVSREKKESFPLTVTSAQKNPTAFYLCASSILQGSERKFFGPGTRLTVL.

CDR3 nucleotides: TGTGCCAGCAGTAATCGACAGGGCAATCAGCCCCAGCATTTT. This sequence encodes CASSNRQGNQPQHF. The chain couples TRBV6-6 to TRBJ1-5; D perhaps matches TRBD1 (6 bases). Germline CDR1 MNHNY, CDR2 SVGAGI (reference sequence). This CDR3 is built from 14 residues. The V end was cut by 5 bases, the J end by 2 bases, with 10 bases between.

V usage is TRBV4-1 and J usage is TRBJ1-1; 7 bases map to TRBD1. V was pared by 1 base and J by 2 bases, with 13 bases of the junction left unmatched. The CDR3 contains 18 residues. From germline, CDR1 is MGHRA and CDR2 YSYEKL. CDR3: CASSQGNLLGQLNTEAFF. CDR3 nucleotides: TGCGCCAGCAGCCAAGGAAATTTATTGGGACAGTTAAACACTGAAGCTTTCTTT.

The V gene is TRBV7-2, the J gene TRBJ2-5; 7 nucleotides match TRBD1. CDR3 length equals 15 residues. Germline CDR1 is SGHTA and CDR2 is FQGNSA. The ends lost 5 bases at V and 1 base at J; junction bases unmatched: 7. CDR3 protein: CASSRQGRGQETQYF. The CDR3 nucleotides read TGTGCCAGCAGCCGACAGGGTCGGGGCCAAGAGACCCAGTACTTC.

This chain uses TRBV9 with TRBJ1-1, with a tentative D call TRBD1 (6 bases). The V gene's germline CDR1 is SGDLS and CDR2 YYNGEE. Trimming pared 6 bases from V and 2 bases from J, leaving 14 bases between. The CDR3 covers 14 residues. The CDR3 is CASTGGGRNTEAFF. The CDR3 DNA sequence: TGTGCCAGCACCGGGGGGGGGCGTAACACTGAAGCTTTCTTT.

J is TRBJ2-2 and V is TRBV29-1; possible D gene TRBD2, 7 bases. Between the trimmed V and J ends, which lost 4 bases and 4 bases, there was a span of 19 bases. There are 16 residues in the CDR3. Germline V gene data show CDR1 as SQVTM and CDR2 as ANQGSEA. CDR3 in DNA: TGCAGCGTTGGGGGGCCCGTGGGGGGGGCCACCGGGGAGCTGTTTTTT. As protein: CSVGGPVGGATGELFF.

The V call is TRBV4-1, the J call TRBJ2-4, with 9 bases fitting TRBD2. V lost 0 bases and J lost 5; bases outside the gene matches: 5. The CDR3 consists of 16 residues. From germline, CDR1 is MGHRA and CDR2 YSYEKL. The CDR3 here is CASSQDRAGGQNIQYF. CDR3 DNA sequence: TGCGCCAGCAGCCAAGATAGAGCGGGGGGCCAAAACATTCAGTACTTC.

This chain connects TRBV9 to TRBJ2-2; D is perhaps TRBD2 (6 bases). The V and J ends lost 0 bases and 5 bases respectively, with 14 bases between them. CDR1 and CDR2 from the germline V gene are SGDLS and YYNGEE. The CDR3 is 16 residues long. The CDR3 nucleotides read TGTGCCAGCAGCGTAGGGCTCGGGGGACGGACCGGGGAGCTGTTTTTT. It yields the protein CASSVGLGGRTGELFF.

The chain uses TRBV9 and TRBJ2-7; a weak D match, TRBD1 (5 bases). V lost 0 bases, J lost 3 bases, and 10 bases lay in between. The CDR3 runs 14 residues. Germline lookup yields CDR1 SGDLS and CDR2 YYNGEE. The CDR3 nucleotides read TGTGCCAGCAGCGTAGGTAGACAGAGCTACGAGCAGTACTTC. As protein: CASSVGRQSYEQYF. Complete variable domain (other parts from reference TRBV9 and TRBJ2-7): DSGVTQTPKHLITATGQRVTLRCSPRSGDLSVYWYQQSLDQGLQFLIQYYNGEERAKGNILERFSAQQFPDLHSELNLSSLELGDSALYFCASSVGRQSYEQYFGPGTRLTVT.

This clone is a singleton in its sample. The V and J genes are TRBV19 and TRBJ1-3; perhaps TRBD1 as D (5 bases). There are 15 residues in the CDR3. Between the trimmed V and J ends, which lost 3 bases and 0 bases, there was a span of 9 bases. Germline-derived CDR1 and CDR2 are LNHDA and SQIVND (reference sequence). The chain's CDR3 is CASSITGYSGNTIYF. As DNA, the CDR3 is TGTGCCAGTAGTATCACAGGATACTCTGGAAACACCATATATTTT.

This clone was counted a few times. V and J are TRBV9 and TRBJ2-7, with TRBD2 matching 7 bases. The ends lost 3 bases at V and 6 bases at J; junction bases unmatched: 6. Germline-derived CDR1 and CDR2 are SGDLS and YYNGEE. The CDR3 is 13 amino acids. Here the CDR3 reads CASSAGGKGEQYF. CDR3 bases: TGTGCCAGCAGCGCGGGAGGCAAGGGCGAGCAGTACTTC. The full variable domain, in which reference TRBV9 and TRBJ2-7 provide the parts outside the CDR3, is DSGVTQTPKHLITATGQRVTLRCSPRSGDLSVYWYQQSLDQGLQFLIQYYNGEERAKGNILERFSAQQFPDLHSELNLSSLELGDSALYFCASSAGGKGEQYFGPGTRLTVT.

This chain connects TRBV15 to TRBJ1-2, with D tentatively TRBD1 (6 bases). Trimming cost V 0 bases and J 2 bases, with 10 bases left between them. The CDR3 extends over 15 amino acids. The V gene's germline CDR1 is LNHNV and CDR2 YYDKDF (reference sequence). CDR3 sequence (DNA): TGTGCCACCAGCAGAGATCGGACAGCAAACTATGGCTACACCTTC. It is translated as CATSRDRTANYGYTF.

A word on this clone: The sample contains more than one DNA sequence encoding this CDR3. The chain employs TRBV9 and TRBJ1-5; a weak D match, TRBD1 (5 bases). This CDR3 is 20 amino acids long. V was clipped by 4 bases and J by 0 bases, with 26 bases between them. Germline V gene sequence: CDR1 SGDLS, CDR2 YYNGEE. The DNA for the CDR3 is TGTGCCAGCAGCTCCCACCACTCGGGAGGGGTGTATTATAGCAATCAGCCCCAGCATTTT. This translates into CASSSHHSGGVYYSNQPQHF.

This rearrangement joins TRBV9 to TRBJ1-6, with TRBD1 matching 7 bases. The CDR3 consists of 16 residues. Germline CDR1 is SGDLS and CDR2 is YYNGEE. V gave up 0 bases and J gave up 14 bases; unmatched junction bases: 14. The CDR3 DNA sequence: TGTGCCAGCAGCGTAGCCCCCGGTTCAGGGGGTTCGACCCTCCACTTT. Its protein is CASSVAPGSGGSTLHF.

The chain employs TRBV7-6 and TRBJ1-6; D perhaps matches TRBD1 (6 bases). Deletions cut 6 bases from V and 7 bases from J, with 22 bases between. Germline assignment: CDR1 SGHVS and CDR2 FNYEAQ. CDR3 length equals 17 residues. CDR3 sequence reads: CASRHSLRGGRNSPLHF. CDR3 nucleotides: TGTGCCAGCAGACACTCCCTCCGAGGGGGTAGGAATTCACCCCTCCACTTT.